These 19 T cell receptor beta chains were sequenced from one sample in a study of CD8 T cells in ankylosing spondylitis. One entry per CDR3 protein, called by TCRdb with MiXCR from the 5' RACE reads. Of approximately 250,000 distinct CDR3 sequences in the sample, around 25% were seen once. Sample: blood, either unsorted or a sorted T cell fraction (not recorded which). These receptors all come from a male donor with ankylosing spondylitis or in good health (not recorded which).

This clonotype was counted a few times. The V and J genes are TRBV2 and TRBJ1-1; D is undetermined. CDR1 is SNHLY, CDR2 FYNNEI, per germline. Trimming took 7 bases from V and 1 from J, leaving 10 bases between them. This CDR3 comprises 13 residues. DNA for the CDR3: TGTGCCAGCACCGTGCAGACGAACACTGAAGCTTTCTTT. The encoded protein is CASTVQTNTEAFF.

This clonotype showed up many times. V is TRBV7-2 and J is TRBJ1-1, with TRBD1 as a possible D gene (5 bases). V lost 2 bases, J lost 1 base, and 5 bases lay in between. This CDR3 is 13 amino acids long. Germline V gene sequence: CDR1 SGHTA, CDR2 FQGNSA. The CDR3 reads CASSLRGNTEAFF. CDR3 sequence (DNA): TGTGCCAGCAGCTTAAGGGGGAACACTGAAGCTTTCTTT.

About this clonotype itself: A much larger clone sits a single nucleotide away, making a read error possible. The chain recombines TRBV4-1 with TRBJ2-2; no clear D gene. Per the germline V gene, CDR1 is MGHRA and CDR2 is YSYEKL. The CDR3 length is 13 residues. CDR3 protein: CTSSLRNTGELFF. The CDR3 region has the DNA TGCACCAGCAGCCTTAGGAACACCGGGGAGCTGTTTTTT.

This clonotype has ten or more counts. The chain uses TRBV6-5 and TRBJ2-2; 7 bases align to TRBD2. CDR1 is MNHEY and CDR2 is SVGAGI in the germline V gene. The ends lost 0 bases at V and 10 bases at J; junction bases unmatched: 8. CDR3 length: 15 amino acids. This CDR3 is CASSYSAGHTLELFF. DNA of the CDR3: TGTGCCAGCAGTTACTCAGCGGGGCACACGCTGGAGCTGTTTTTT.

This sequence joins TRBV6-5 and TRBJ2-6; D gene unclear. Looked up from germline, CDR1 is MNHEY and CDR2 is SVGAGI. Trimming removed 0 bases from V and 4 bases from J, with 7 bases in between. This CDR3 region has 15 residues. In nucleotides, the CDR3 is TGTGCCAGCAGTTACTCTTGGAGAGGGGCCAACGTCCTGACTTTC. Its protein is CASSYSWRGANVLTF.

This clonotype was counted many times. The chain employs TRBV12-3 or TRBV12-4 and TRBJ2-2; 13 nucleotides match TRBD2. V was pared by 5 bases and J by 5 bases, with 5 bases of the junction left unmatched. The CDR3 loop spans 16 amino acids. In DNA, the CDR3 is TGTGCCAGCAGTCCCCTGGGACTAGCGGGGACCGGGGAGCTGTTTTTT. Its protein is CASSPLGLAGTGELFF.

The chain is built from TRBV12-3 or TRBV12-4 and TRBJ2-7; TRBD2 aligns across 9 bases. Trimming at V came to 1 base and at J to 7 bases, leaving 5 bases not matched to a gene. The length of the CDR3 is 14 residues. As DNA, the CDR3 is TGTGCCAGCAGTTTAGGCGGGGGGGCCAGAGAGCAGTACTTC. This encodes CASSLGGGAREQYF.

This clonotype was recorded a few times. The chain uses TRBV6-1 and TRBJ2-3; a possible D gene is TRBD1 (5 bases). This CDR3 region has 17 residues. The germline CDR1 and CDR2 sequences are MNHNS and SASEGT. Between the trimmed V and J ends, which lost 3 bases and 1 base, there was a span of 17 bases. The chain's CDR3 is CASSDLSGRVGTDTQYF. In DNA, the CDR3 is TGTGCCAGCAGTGACTTATCGGGCAGGGTCGGCACAGATACGCAGTATTTT.

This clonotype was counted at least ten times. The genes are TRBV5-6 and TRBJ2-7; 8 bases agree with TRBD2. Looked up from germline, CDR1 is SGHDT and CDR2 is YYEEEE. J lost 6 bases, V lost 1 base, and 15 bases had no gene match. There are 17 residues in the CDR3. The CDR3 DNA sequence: TGTGCCAGCAGCTTGTCCCCTACTGAGGCGGGGGGCATCGAGCAGTACTTC. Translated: CASSLSPTEAGGIEQYF. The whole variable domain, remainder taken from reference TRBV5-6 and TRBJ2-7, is DAGVTQSPTHLIKTRGQQVTLRCSPKSGHDTVSWYQQALGQGPQFIFQYYEEEERQRGNFPDRFSGHQFPNYSSELNVNALLLGDSALYLCASSLSPTEAGGIEQYFGPGTRLTVT.

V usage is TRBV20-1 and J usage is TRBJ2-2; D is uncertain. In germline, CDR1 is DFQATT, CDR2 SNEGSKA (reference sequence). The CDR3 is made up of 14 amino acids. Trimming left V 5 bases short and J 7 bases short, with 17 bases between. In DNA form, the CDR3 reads TGCAGTGCTCCTGGGCAAACTCCCATCGGGGAGCTGTTTTTT. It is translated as CSAPGQTPIGELFF.

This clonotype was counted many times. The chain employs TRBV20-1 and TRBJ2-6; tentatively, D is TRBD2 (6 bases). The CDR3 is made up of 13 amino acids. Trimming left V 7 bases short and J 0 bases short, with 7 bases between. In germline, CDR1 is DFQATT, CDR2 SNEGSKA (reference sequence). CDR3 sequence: CSVGSSGANVLTF. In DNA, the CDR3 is TGCAGTGTCGGGAGCTCTGGGGCCAACGTCCTGACTTTC.

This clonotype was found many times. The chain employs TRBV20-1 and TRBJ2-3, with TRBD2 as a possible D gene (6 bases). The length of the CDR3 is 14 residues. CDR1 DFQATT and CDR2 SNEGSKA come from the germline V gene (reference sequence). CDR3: CTPSQPAGSDTQYF. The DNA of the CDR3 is TGCACCCCTTCCCAACCCGCGGGGTCGGATACGCAGTATTTT.

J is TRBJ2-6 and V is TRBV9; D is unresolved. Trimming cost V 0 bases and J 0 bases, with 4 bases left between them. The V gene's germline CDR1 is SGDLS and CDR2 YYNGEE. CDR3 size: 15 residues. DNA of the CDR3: TGTGCCAGCAGCGTAGTTAGCTCTGGGGCCAACGTCCTGACTTTC. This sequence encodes CASSVVSSGANVLTF.

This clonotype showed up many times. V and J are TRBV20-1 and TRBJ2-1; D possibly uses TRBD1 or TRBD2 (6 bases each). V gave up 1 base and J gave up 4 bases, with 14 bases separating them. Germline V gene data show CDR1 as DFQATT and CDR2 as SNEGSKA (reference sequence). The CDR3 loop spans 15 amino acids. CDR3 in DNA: TGCAGTGCTAGAGTCCCCCGGGGGCCGTACAATGAGCAGTTCTTC. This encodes CSARVPRGPYNEQFF.

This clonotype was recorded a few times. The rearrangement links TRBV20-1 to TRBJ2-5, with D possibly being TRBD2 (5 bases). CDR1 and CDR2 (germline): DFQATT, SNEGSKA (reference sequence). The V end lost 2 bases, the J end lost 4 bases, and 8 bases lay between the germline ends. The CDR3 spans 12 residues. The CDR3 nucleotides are TGCAGTGCTAGACTAGCCCCAGAGACCCAGTACTTC. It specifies CSARLAPETQYF.

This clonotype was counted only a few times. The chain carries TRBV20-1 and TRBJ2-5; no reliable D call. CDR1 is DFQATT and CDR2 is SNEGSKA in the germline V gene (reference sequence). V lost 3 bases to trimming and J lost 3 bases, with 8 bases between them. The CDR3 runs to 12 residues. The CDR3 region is CSARTTEETQYF. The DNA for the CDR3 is TGCAGTGCTAGGACCACGGAAGAGACCCAGTACTTC.

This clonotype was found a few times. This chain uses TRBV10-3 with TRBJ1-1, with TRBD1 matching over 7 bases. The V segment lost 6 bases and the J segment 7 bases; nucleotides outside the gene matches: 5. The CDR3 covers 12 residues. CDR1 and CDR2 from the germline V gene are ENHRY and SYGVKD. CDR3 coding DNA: TGTGCCATCAGAGGGACAGAGATTGAAGCTTTCTTT. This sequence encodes CAIRGTEIEAFF.

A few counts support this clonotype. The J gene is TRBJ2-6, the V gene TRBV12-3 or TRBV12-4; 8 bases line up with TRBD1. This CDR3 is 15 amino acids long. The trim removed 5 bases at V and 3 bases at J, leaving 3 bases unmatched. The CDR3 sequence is CASSDRGRGANVLTF. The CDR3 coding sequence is TGTGCCAGCAGTGACAGGGGTCGTGGGGCCAACGTCCTGACTTTC.

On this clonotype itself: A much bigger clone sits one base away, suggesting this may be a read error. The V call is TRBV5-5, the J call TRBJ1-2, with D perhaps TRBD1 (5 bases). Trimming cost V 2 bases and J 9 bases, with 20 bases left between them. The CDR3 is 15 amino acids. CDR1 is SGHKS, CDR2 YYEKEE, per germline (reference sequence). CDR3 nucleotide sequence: TGTGCCAGCAGCTTTCCGGGACCGACCCTTTATAGCTACACCTTC. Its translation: CASSFPGPTLYSYTF.